Here is one TCR beta chain with its context. The sample belongs to a study of CD8+ T cells in alopecia areata. Study at large: Treated patients took oral tofacitinib at 5 to 10 mg twice daily.

After removal of 1 base from V and 6 bases from J, the junction contained 8 bases not matched to a gene. The CDR3 extends over 16 amino acids. Germline CDR1 and CDR2: LNHNV and YYDKDF (reference sequence). RNA was extracted and reverse transcribed into cDNA as the sequencing template. Libraries were prepared by immunoSEQ multiplex PCR; TCRdb keeps only in-frame clonotypes and omits some of them. This table has more than 150,000 clones, about 60% appearing once. Treatment in this sample: oral pan-JAK inhibitor, 5-10 mg twice daily. V is TRBV15 and J is TRBJ2-3; 9 bases map to TRBD1. The sequence was collected from a human donor with alopecia areata. Sequencing used CD8+ T cells sorted from blood, obtained at week 24, from a patient treated with tofacitinib. DNA for the CDR3: TGTGCCACCAGCAGAGCCCGGGACAGGGAATGGGATACGCAGTATTTT. It specifies CATSRARDREWDTQYF.